This section outlines one T cell receptor beta chain sequence together with its context. Original processing notes: It was from reference gene primer amplification that nucleated cell counts were estimated. Data came from immunoSEQ multiplex PCR; TCRdb stores just in-frame clones and leaves some out. The V and J calls and the clone size are those of that table, but D and trimming were determined from the DNA. Of just under 50,000 clones in the sample, over 85% are singletons; the top ten hold roughly 4%. This sample was taken from a study of blood T cell repertoires in COVID-19. At the level of the study: Sites across the United States, Italy and Spain contributed samples from acute and convalescent COVID-19. T cells, B-cell-depleted T cells, or PBMCs supplied cDNA or gDNA.

Unmatched junction bases numbered 7, after V lost 2 bases and J lost 11 bases. The CDR3 sequence is 13 residues long. Germline assignment: CDR1 MNHNS and CDR2 SASEGT. What was sequenced was peripheral blood. The clonotype was recovered from a human donor in a cohort sampled during active COVID-19. The chain carries TRBV6-1 and TRBJ1-1; TRBD1 matches at 8 bases. In nucleotides, the CDR3 is TGTGCCAGCAGTGAACCGGACAGGGTATGGGCTTTCTTT. It encodes CASSEPDRVWAFF.